Listed below are T cell receptor beta chains from one sample, sequenced in a study of T cell changes during pregnancy in multiple sclerosis. Clones were read by immunoSEQ multiplex PCR, and TCRdb kept only the in-frame ones, dropping some. The sample records 35,000 or so clones, about 90% being singletons. The sample consisted of CD4+ T cells from peripheral blood mononuclear cells, taken before pregnancy. These receptor sequences come from a female donor with multiple sclerosis, enrolled in a pregnancy study. The CDR3 runs from the conserved cysteine through the conserved F or W. The order of the fields is CDR3 DNA, CDR3 protein, V gene, D gene, clone size, J gene. The D gene is left open where the match is weak. Size tells how often a clone was seen (once, few, many) or the class of an expanded clone, and some rows leave it out.

CDR3nt: TGTGCCAGTAGCACCCCAGGACAGGGGGGATATGGCTACACCTTC; CDR3aa: CASSTPGQGGYGYTF; v_gene: TRBV19; d_gene: TRBD1; abundance: .; j_gene: TRBJ1-2
CDR3nt: TGTGCCAGCAGCAGACAGGGTGGAAACACCATATATTTT; CDR3aa: CASSRQGGNTIYF; v_gene: TRBV7-9; d_gene: TRBD1; abundance: .; j_gene: TRBJ1-3
CDR3nt: TGTGCCAGCAGCTTACGTACGGGACTAGCTATCTACGAGCAGTACTTC; CDR3aa: CASSLRTGLAIYEQYF; v_gene: TRBV5-6; d_gene: TRBD2; abundance: .; j_gene: TRBJ2-7
CDR3nt: TGTGCCACAGCGGCCGAGGGAGATACGCAGTATTTT; CDR3aa: CATAAEGDTQYF; v_gene: TRBV2; d_gene: .; abundance: .; j_gene: TRBJ2-3
CDR3nt: TGCGCCAGCAGCTTCGGACTAAACCCAGATACGCAGTATTTT; CDR3aa: CASSFGLNPDTQYF; v_gene: TRBV5-1; d_gene: .; abundance: .; j_gene: TRBJ2-3
CDR3nt: TGCAGCGCCCTGAGCGGGGCCCCAAATACGCAGTATTTT; CDR3aa: CSALSGAPNTQYF; v_gene: TRBV29-1; d_gene: TRBD2; abundance: .; j_gene: TRBJ2-3
CDR3nt: TGTGCCAGCAGCCAACCCACCGGGACAGGGACGGGGAGCAACTATGGCTACACCTTC; CDR3aa: CASSQPTGTGTGSNYGYTF; v_gene: TRBV4-2; d_gene: TRBD1; abundance: .; j_gene: TRBJ1-2
CDR3nt: TGCGCCAGCAGCCTGGACTATTTGAAATCGCAGTACTTC; CDR3aa: CASSLDYLKSQYF; v_gene: TRBV4-1; d_gene: .; abundance: .; j_gene: TRBJ2-7
CDR3nt: TGCAGCGTTGATTGGGCCGGGGGGGAGACCCAGTACTTC; CDR3aa: CSVDWAGGETQYF; v_gene: TRBV29-1; d_gene: TRBD2; abundance: .; j_gene: TRBJ2-5
CDR3nt: TGTGCCAGCAGTTACTTGGGGGCAGGAAACACCATATATTTT; CDR3aa: CASSYLGAGNTIYF; v_gene: TRBV6-5; d_gene: .; abundance: once; j_gene: TRBJ1-3
CDR3nt: TGTGCCAGCAGTTACCGTAGGACAGGGGCACATGGCTACACCTTC; CDR3aa: CASSYRRTGAHGYTF; v_gene: TRBV6-5; d_gene: TRBD1; abundance: .; j_gene: TRBJ1-2
CDR3nt: TGTGCCAGCAGCTTGTCCACAGGGGTGACAGATACGCAGTATTTT; CDR3aa: CASSLSTGVTDTQYF; v_gene: TRBV7-9; d_gene: TRBD1; abundance: .; j_gene: TRBJ2-3
CDR3nt: TGCGCCAGCAGCCATGATGGGGTCTATGTGGGACAGCAAAAACCTCAGGCCTATGGCTACACCTTC; CDR3aa: CASSHDGVYVGQQKPQAYGYTF; v_gene: TRBV4-1; d_gene: TRBD1; abundance: .; j_gene: TRBJ1-2
CDR3nt: TGTGCCAGCAGCGTCGCCGGGACTTACACAGATACGCAGTATTTT; CDR3aa: CASSVAGTYTDTQYF; v_gene: TRBV9; d_gene: .; abundance: .; j_gene: TRBJ2-3
CDR3nt: TGTGCCAGCAGCTTATTTAGCGGGGGTACGAATGAGCAGTTCTTC; CDR3aa: CASSLFSGGTNEQFF; v_gene: TRBV7-9; d_gene: TRBD2; abundance: .; j_gene: TRBJ2-1
CDR3nt: TGTGCCAGCAGCTTAATCCCCGGGAGCTTCTACGAGCAGTACTTC; CDR3aa: CASSLIPGSFYEQYF; v_gene: TRBV7-8; d_gene: .; abundance: .; j_gene: TRBJ2-7
CDR3nt: TGTGCCAGCAGCTCAGGGGTTGGGGCTGAAGCTTTCTTT; CDR3aa: CASSSGVGAEAFF; v_gene: TRBV6-6; d_gene: .; abundance: medium-sized; j_gene: TRBJ1-1
CDR3nt: TGCGCCAGCAGTCCGAAGCGGGAGTGGTCCTACAATGAGCAGTTCTTC; CDR3aa: CASSPKREWSYNEQFF; v_gene: TRBV10-1; d_gene: TRBD2; abundance: .; j_gene: TRBJ2-1
CDR3nt: TGTGCCAGCAGCTCGCGAAGCGGGAGAGTTTACAATGAGCAGTTCTTC; CDR3aa: CASSSRSGRVYNEQFF; v_gene: TRBV11-2; d_gene: TRBD2; abundance: .; j_gene: TRBJ2-1
CDR3nt: TGTGCCAGTACCCTTTCTAGGGGGCAGGGGCCCCAGCATTTT; CDR3aa: CASTLSRGQGPQHF; v_gene: TRBV19; d_gene: TRBD1; abundance: few; j_gene: TRBJ1-5
CDR3nt: TGTGCCAGCAGCCCTCGGGAGAACACCATATATTTT; CDR3aa: CASSPRENTIYF; v_gene: TRBV7-2; d_gene: .; abundance: .; j_gene: TRBJ1-3
CDR3nt: TGCGCCAGCAGCTCCGGCCTCAGGAAGCCTGATACGCAGTATTTT; CDR3aa: CASSSGLRKPDTQYF; v_gene: TRBV5-1; d_gene: .; abundance: .; j_gene: TRBJ2-3
CDR3nt: TGCGCCAGCAGCTCCCCAGTGGAGTCCGGGGAGCTGTTTTTT; CDR3aa: CASSSPVESGELFF; v_gene: TRBV5-1; d_gene: .; abundance: once; j_gene: TRBJ2-2
CDR3nt: TGTGCCAGCAGCTTGGGTACCAGGGAAGGCTACACCTTC; CDR3aa: CASSLGTREGYTF; v_gene: TRBV5-6; d_gene: .; abundance: .; j_gene: TRBJ1-2
CDR3nt: TGTGCCAGCAGCTTAGCAGCGGGAGAGAGAGAGACCCAGTACTTC; CDR3aa: CASSLAAGERETQYF; v_gene: TRBV7-2; d_gene: TRBD2; abundance: .; j_gene: TRBJ2-5
CDR3nt: TGTGCCAGCGGCCCAGGGGGCTCCCTCTCCTACAATGAGCAGTTCTTC; CDR3aa: CASGPGGSLSYNEQFF; v_gene: TRBV5-4; d_gene: TRBD1; abundance: .; j_gene: TRBJ2-1
CDR3nt: TGTGCCAGCAGCTTGGCCCAGGGGGCTAGGGAGACCCAGTACTTC; CDR3aa: CASSLAQGARETQYF; v_gene: TRBV5-6; d_gene: TRBD1; abundance: .; j_gene: TRBJ2-5
CDR3nt: TGTGCCAGCAGTTACAGAATGGGACAGTCCTTCATTCAGTACTTC; CDR3aa: CASSYRMGQSFIQYF; v_gene: TRBV6-5; d_gene: TRBD1; abundance: .; j_gene: TRBJ2-4
CDR3nt: TGCGCCAGCAGCTTACAGGGCGGCGGGGAGCTGTTTTTT; CDR3aa: CASSLQGGGELFF; v_gene: TRBV5-1; d_gene: .; abundance: .; j_gene: TRBJ2-2
CDR3nt: TGTGCCAGCAGTTCCCACCAGGGATTGGGCTATGGCTACACCTTC; CDR3aa: CASSSHQGLGYGYTF; v_gene: TRBV28; d_gene: .; abundance: .; j_gene: TRBJ1-2
CDR3nt: TGTGCCATCAGTCCAGGGACTAGCGGGATGTCCTACAATGAGCAGTTCTTC; CDR3aa: CAISPGTSGMSYNEQFF; v_gene: TRBV10-3; d_gene: TRBD2; abundance: .; j_gene: TRBJ2-1
CDR3nt: TGCGCCAGCAGCTTTAACAGGGGAGGCACTGAAGCTTTCTTT; CDR3aa: CASSFNRGGTEAFF; v_gene: TRBV5-1; d_gene: TRBD1; abundance: .; j_gene: TRBJ1-1